A single sample gave rise to the 20 T cell receptor beta chains below, sequenced in a study of regulatory T cells in long-lasting Graves disease (dated by TCRdb to the early 2020s). Receptor amplification or capture employed multiplex PCR. The sequencing machine was an Illumina HiSeq 4000. iRepertoire HTBI primers and Arm-PCR amplification of CDR3 regions were used to construct TCR beta libraries. TCRdb trimmed public reads at Q25 via fastp, called clones via MiXCR and kept in-frame beta chains. Every CDR3 protein is listed once, alongside the most common genes and DNA of its rows. For this sample the table gives more than 650,000 distinct CDR3 sequences, of which 25% to 30% were detected only once. Jointly, the top ten make up roughly 40% of the sample. Taken with the paper, the label for time point translates to: persistent/refractory GD, antithyroid drugs over 5 years with positive TRAb. For both TCR sequencing and RNA sequencing, RNA was extracted from PBMCs in TRIzol.

The material sequenced was peripheral blood mononuclear cells (PBMCs), taken when the disease was refractory, from a patient treated with antithyroid drugs. Receptors were obtained from a female donor with Graves disease.

The V and J genes are TRBV5-1 and TRBJ1-2; D might be TRBD1 (6 bases). The CDR3 has 15 amino acids. Germline loops: CDR1 SGHRS, CDR2 YFSETQ. V dropped 4 bases and J dropped 0 bases, with 13 bases sitting between them. For the CDR3, the DNA is TGCGCCAGCAGCATTGGGACAATTCCTAACTATGGCTACACCTTC. Translating it yields CASSIGTIPNYGYTF.

The sample holds a few counts of this clonotype. The chain recombines TRBV3-1 with TRBJ2-5, with D tentatively TRBD1 (6 bases). Germline CDR1 is LGHDT and CDR2 is YNNKEL (reference sequence). Trimming took off 0 bases at V and 5 bases at J, with 13 bases between the two ends. The CDR3 has 15 amino acids. CDR3 sequence reads: CASSQDPNRAETQYF. In DNA form, the CDR3 reads TGTGCCAGCAGCCAAGATCCGAACAGGGCGGAGACCCAGTACTTC.

The rearrangement links TRBV4-2 to TRBJ2-7, with 9 bases fitting TRBD1. Germline loops: CDR1 LGHNA, CDR2 YNFKEQ. J lost 6 bases, V lost 1 base, and 13 bases had no gene match. CDR3 length: 17 residues. The CDR3 DNA is TGTGCCAGCAGCCAAGCTTGGACAGGGGCCGCGGGCGGCGAGCAGTACTTC. Translating gives CASSQAWTGAAGGEQYF.

This clonotype turned up a few times. This sequence joins TRBV20-1 and TRBJ1-5; 7 positions agree with TRBD1. The V segment lost 3 bases and the J segment 7 bases; nucleotides outside the gene matches: 6. This CDR3 is built from 13 residues. Per the germline V gene, CDR1 is DFQATT and CDR2 is SNEGSKA (reference sequence). CDR3 nucleotides: TGCAGTGCTAGCGGGCCAGGGGGGCAGCCCCAGCATTTT. It specifies CSASGPGGQPQHF.

This chain links TRBV7-9 with TRBJ2-7, with TRBD2 matching over 8 bases. The CDR3 is 15 residues long. Germline CDR1 reads SEHNR; CDR2 reads FQNEAQ (reference sequence). J lost 3 bases, V lost 1 base, and 5 bases had no gene match. The CDR3 nucleotides are TGTGCCAGCAGCTTAGAAGCGGGAGAGATCTACGAGCAGTACTTC. It yields the protein CASSLEAGEIYEQYF.

J is TRBJ1-2 and V is TRBV9, with 7 bases aligning to TRBD1. The CDR3 has 15 amino acids. J lost 3 bases, V lost 3 bases, and 8 bases had no gene match. Germline CDR1 SGDLS, CDR2 YYNGEE. The CDR3 spells CASSEDGQGDYGYTF. The DNA for the CDR3 is TGTGCCAGCAGCGAGGATGGGCAGGGGGACTATGGCTACACCTTC.

This clonotype was counted only a few times. The genes are TRBV6-1 and TRBJ1-6, with a tentative D call TRBD1 (5 bases). V was clipped by 8 bases and J by 4 bases, with 18 bases between them. The CDR3 is made up of 16 amino acids. Germline loops: CDR1 MNHNS, CDR2 SASEGT. The CDR3 here is CASAGTGTFYNSPLHF. The DNA of the CDR3 is TGTGCCAGCGCTGGGACCGGTACCTTTTATAATTCACCCCTCCACTTT.

This clonotype was seen more than once but under ten times. This chain joins TRBV30 and TRBJ1-2; TRBD1 agrees at 7 bases. After removal of 2 bases from V and 13 bases from J, the junction contained 10 bases not matched to a gene. The germline gives CDR1 GTSNPN, CDR2 SVGIG (reference sequence). The CDR3 loop spans 12 amino acids. CDR3 in DNA: TGTGCCTGGAGTCTCCGACAGGGCGAAGGCACCTTC. This sequence encodes CAWSLRQGEGTF.

This clonotype was observed a few times. The chain employs TRBV2 and TRBJ2-1; no reliable D call. V was trimmed by 5 bases and J by 0 bases, leaving 17 bases between them. Germline loops: CDR1 SNHLY, CDR2 FYNNEI. The CDR3 totals 17 residues. The CDR3 DNA sequence: TGTGCCAGCAGTCTGGTGTTGGCGGTTAGCTCCTACAATGAGCAGTTCTTC. It specifies CASSLVLAVSSYNEQFF.

This chain connects TRBV7-6 to TRBJ1-4; a possible D gene is TRBD1 (6 bases). The CDR3 extends over 15 amino acids. Per germline, CDR1 SGHVS and CDR2 FNYEAQ. Trimming cost V 0 bases and J 8 bases, with 13 bases left between them. The CDR3: CASSLAPGAGEKLFF. The DNA of the CDR3 is TGTGCCAGCAGCTTAGCGCCAGGGGCAGGCGAAAAACTGTTTTTT.

This clonotype was observed many times. CDR3 sequence (DNA): TGTGCCAGCCGCTGGAGGGACAGCAACTCCTACGAGCAGTACTTC. Translating gives CASRWRDSNSYEQYF. The gene calls are TRBV2 and TRBJ2-7; D perhaps matches TRBD1 (7 bases). The CDR3 is 15 amino acids. The ends were cut back, 8 bases at V and 0 bases at J, with 17 bases in the middle. The germline gives CDR1 SNHLY, CDR2 FYNNEI.

This chain connects TRBV3-1 to TRBJ2-7, with 13 bases lining up with TRBD2. Unmatched junction bases numbered 5, after V lost 4 bases and J lost 5 bases. In germline, CDR1 is LGHDT, CDR2 YNNKEL (reference sequence). CDR3 length: 15 amino acids. In DNA form, the CDR3 reads TGTGCCAGCAGCCTGACTAGCGGGAGGTTCAACGAGCAGTACTTC. Translation: CASSLTSGRFNEQYF.

The chain joins TRBV28 to TRBJ1-5; TRBD1 might be the D (6 bases). The CDR3 sequence is 13 residues long. Trimming stripped 6 bases from V and 5 bases from J, with 11 bases between. Germline CDR1 MDHEN, CDR2 SYDVKM. The CDR3 nucleotides are TGTGCCAGCAGGGATCAGGGGTATCAGCCCCAGCATTTT. Translating gives CASRDQGYQPQHF.

This chain joins TRBV12-5 and TRBJ1-1; possible D gene TRBD1, 5 bases. V lost 0 bases to trimming and J lost 6 bases, with 17 bases between them. The CDR3 extends over 16 amino acids. From germline, CDR1 is LGHNT and CDR2 FRNRAP. CDR3 nucleotides: TGTGCTAGTGGTTTGGTACCTAGATTGGCAGGGCCTGAAGCTTTCTTT. Translating it yields CASGLVPRLAGPEAFF.

CDR3 bases: TGCAGCGTTGCAGAAGGACAGCTGGCTTTCTTT. Protein product: CSVAEGQLAFF. The rearrangement joins TRBV29-1 to TRBJ1-1, with D tentatively TRBD1 (6 bases). CDR3 length: 11 residues. V was shortened by 4 bases and J by 11 bases, with 14 bases between the two germline ends. The V gene's germline CDR1 is SQVTM and CDR2 ANQGSEA.

The chain links TRBV7-9 to TRBJ1-5; D remains ambiguous. The CDR3 is 14 amino acids. Trimming shortened V by 1 base and J by 6 bases, and 10 bases separated the two germline ends. CDR1 and CDR2 (germline): SEHNR, FQNEAQ (reference sequence). CDR3 in amino acids: CASSLDHGVQPQHF. DNA for the CDR3: TGTGCCAGCAGCTTAGACCACGGTGTTCAGCCCCAGCATTTT.

The rearrangement joins TRBV5-1 to TRBJ2-7, with D unresolved. Deletions cut 3 bases from V and 2 bases from J, with 18 bases between. The CDR3 totals 16 residues. The V gene's germline CDR1 is SGHRS and CDR2 YFSETQ. The CDR3 here is CASSSKTATLAYEQYF. The CDR3 DNA follows: TGCGCCAGCAGCTCGAAGACTGCTACCCTGGCCTACGAGCAGTACTTC.

This clonotype was seen at least ten times. This chain joins TRBV6-2 or TRBV6-3 and TRBJ1-4; possible D gene TRBD1, 5 bases. This CDR3 contains 15 residues. Germline CDR1 MNHEY, CDR2 SVGEGT. The V gene lost 0 bases and the J gene lost 10 bases, with 15 bases spanning the gap. The CDR3 nucleotides are TGTGCCAGCAGTTACTCGACCGACTCGGGGGGAAAACTGTTTTTT. It codes for CASSYSTDSGGKLFF.

In its sample, this clonotype was seen a few times. The V gene is TRBV27, the J gene TRBJ1-4; possibly TRBD1 for D (5 bases). The germline gives CDR1 MNHEY, CDR2 SMNVEV (reference sequence). V lost 6 bases and J lost 5, with 22 bases in between. The CDR3 length is 17 residues. The CDR3 DNA reads as TGTGCCAGCAGGCCTGGTCCGGGACTCCTGACGAATGAAAAACTGTTTTTT. It encodes CASRPGPGLLTNEKLFF.

This chain connects TRBV5-1 to TRBJ2-6; TRBD1 aligns across 9 bases. The ends lost 3 bases at V and 4 bases at J; junction bases unmatched: 5. Germline assignment: CDR1 SGHRS and CDR2 YFSETQ. This CDR3 region has 16 residues. CDR3 sequence reads: CASSSTGGEGANVLTF. The CDR3 DNA follows: TGCGCCAGCAGCTCGACAGGGGGTGAAGGGGCCAACGTCCTGACTTTC.